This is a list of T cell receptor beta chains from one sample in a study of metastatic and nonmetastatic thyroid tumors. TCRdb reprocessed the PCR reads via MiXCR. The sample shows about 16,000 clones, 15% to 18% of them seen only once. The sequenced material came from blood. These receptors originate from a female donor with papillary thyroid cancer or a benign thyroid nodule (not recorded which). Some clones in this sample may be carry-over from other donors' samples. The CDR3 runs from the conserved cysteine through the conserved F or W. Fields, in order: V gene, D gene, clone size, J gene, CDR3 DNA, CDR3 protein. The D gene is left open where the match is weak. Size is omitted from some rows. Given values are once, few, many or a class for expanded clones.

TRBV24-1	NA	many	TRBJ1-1	TGTGCCACCAGTCCGGGGGCGAACACTGAAGCTTTCTTT	CATSPGANTEAFF
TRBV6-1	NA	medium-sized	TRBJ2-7	TGTGCCAGTAATTCCTACGAGCAGTACTTC	CASNSYEQYF
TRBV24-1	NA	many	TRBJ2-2	TGTGCCACCAGTAGAAACACCGGAGAGCTGTTTTTT	CATSRNTGELFF
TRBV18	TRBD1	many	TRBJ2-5	TGTGCCAGCTCACCGCGGACAGGGATCCAAGAGACCCAGTACTTC	CASSPRTGIQETQYF
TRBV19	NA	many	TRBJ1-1	TGTGCCAGCAGGGGACTTAACACTGAAGCTTTCTTT	CASRGLNTEAFF
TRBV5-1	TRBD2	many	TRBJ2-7	TGCGCCAGCAGCGGGACTAGCGCCCTCAGGGGCGAGCAGTACTTC	CASSGTSALRGEQYF
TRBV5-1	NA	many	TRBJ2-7	TGCGCCAGCAGCTTGGGATCAGAGAACGAGCAGTACTTC	CASSLGSENEQYF
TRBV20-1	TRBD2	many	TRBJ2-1	TGCAGTATAAAGGGACTAGCGGGGGGGCCATACAATGAGCAGTTCTTC	CSIKGLAGGPYNEQFF
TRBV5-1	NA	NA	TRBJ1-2	TGCGCCAGCAGCTTGGCGGCCGGTTCTAACTATGGCTACACCTTC	CASSLAAGSNYGYTF
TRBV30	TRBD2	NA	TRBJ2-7	TGTGCCTGGAGTAACCTAGCGGATCCTACCTACGAGCAGTACTTC	CAWSNLADPTYEQYF
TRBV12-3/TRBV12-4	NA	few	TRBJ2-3	TGTGCCAGCAGTTTAGCTACAGGGTTGGCAGATACGCAGTATTTT	CASSLATGLADTQYF
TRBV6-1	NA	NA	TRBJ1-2	TGTGCCAGCAGTGTACAGGGAGGTTTCATTGGCTACACCTTC	CASSVQGGFIGYTF